This T cell receptor (beta chain) was profiled in a study of esophageal squamous cell carcinoma under preoperative chemotherapy. Details on this clonotype: Its antigen is as yet unknown. Mismatch with germline at one junction end may stem from a read error.

Noted time point: after preoperative PTX-NDP chemotherapy. Paclitaxel-nedaplatin chemotherapy was given to patients ahead of their surgery. TCRdb re-analysed the PCR reads in MiXCR, keeping a single row per CDR3 protein. Of about 11,000 distinct CDR3 sequences detected, around 63% appear once; the ten largest clones hold just under 30%. Findings and caveats of the study: Post-treatment tumor-infiltrating lymphocytes appeared partly derived from peripheral T cells migrating into the tumor. Paclitaxel-nedaplatin therapy caused immediate, substantial clonotype frequency changes.

This material was collected from a patient given preoperative chemotherapy. The receptor was derived from a human donor with esophageal squamous cell carcinoma. The donor label of this sample is uncertain.

The CDR3 protein is CASSEWDRGQRGSNELSF. The CDR3 DNA is TGTGCCAGCAGTGAATGGGACAGGGGGCAGCGAGGGTCCAACGAGCTGTCTTTC. The chain employs TRBV6-1 and TRBJ2-6; 12 nucleotides match TRBD1. The CDR3 consists of 18 residues. The germline CDR1 and CDR2 sequences are MNHNS and SASEGT.